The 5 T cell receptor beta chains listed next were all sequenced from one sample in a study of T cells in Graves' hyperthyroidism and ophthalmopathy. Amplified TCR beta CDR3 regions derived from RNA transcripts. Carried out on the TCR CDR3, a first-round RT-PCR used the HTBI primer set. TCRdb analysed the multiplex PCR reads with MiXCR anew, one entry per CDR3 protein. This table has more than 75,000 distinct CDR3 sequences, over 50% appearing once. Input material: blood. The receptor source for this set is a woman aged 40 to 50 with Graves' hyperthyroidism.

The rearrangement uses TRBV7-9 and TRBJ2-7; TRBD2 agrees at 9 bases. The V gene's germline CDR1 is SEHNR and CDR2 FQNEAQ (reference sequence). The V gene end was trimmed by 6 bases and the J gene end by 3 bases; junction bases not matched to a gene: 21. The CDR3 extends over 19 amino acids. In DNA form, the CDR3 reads TGTGCCAGCAGTTTTCTCGGACTAGCGAGAGCCCCGCGGAACTACGAGCAGTACTTC. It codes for CASSFLGLARAPRNYEQYF.

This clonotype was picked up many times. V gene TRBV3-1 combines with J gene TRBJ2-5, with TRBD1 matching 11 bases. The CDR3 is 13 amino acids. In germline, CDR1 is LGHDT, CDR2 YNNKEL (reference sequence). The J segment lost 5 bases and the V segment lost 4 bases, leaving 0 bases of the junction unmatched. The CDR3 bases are TGTGCCAGCAGCCGGGACAGGGGGGAGACCCAGTACTTC. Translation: CASSRDRGETQYF.

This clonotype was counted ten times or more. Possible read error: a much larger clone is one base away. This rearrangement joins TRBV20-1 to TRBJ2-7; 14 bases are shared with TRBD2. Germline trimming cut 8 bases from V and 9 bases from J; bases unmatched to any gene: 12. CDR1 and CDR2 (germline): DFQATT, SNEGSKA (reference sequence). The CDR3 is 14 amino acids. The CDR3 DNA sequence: TGCAGTACAACCCGGACTAGCGGGAGGACTGGGCAGTACTTC. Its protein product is CSTTRTSGRTGQYF.

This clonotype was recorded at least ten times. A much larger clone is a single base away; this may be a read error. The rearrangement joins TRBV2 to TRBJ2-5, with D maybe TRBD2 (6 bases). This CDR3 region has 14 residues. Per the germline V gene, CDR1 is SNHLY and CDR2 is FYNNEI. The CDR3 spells CASTTGTDQGTQYF. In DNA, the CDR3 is TGTGCCAGCACCACCGGGACTGACCAAGGGACCCAGTACTTC.

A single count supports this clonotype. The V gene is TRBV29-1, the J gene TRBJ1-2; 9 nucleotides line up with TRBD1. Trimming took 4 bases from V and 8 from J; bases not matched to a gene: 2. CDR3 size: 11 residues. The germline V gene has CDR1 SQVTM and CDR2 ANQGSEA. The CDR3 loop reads CSVGGTGGYTF. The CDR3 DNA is TGCAGCGTTGGAGGGACAGGGGGCTACACCTTC.